This note documents a single T cell receptor (beta chain) sequence. Healthy bone marrow donors made up the donors. These data come from a study of cytomegalovirus exposure and HLA in healthy donors. The PCR had 60 Vbeta and 13 Jbeta primers. Some clones are missing from TCRdb's copy, which holds only in-frame ones; the method was immunoSEQ multiplex PCR. Of 170,000 or so clones detected, roughly 87% appear once; the ten largest clones hold approximately 0.55%. The CDR3 totals 14 residues. The germline V gene has CDR1 SQVTM and CDR2 ANQGSEA. V gave up 6 bases and J gave up 6 bases, with 19 bases separating them.

This clonotype originated in a woman between 45 and 60 years old in good health and CMV-seronegative. Sequencing used PBMCs. V usage is TRBV29-1 and J usage is TRBJ2-3; TRBD2 is a possible D gene (7 bases). The CDR3 region is CSVGPPGGRDTQYF. The CDR3 DNA reads as TGCAGCGTGGGGCCGCCCGGGGGGCGGGATACGCAGTATTTT.